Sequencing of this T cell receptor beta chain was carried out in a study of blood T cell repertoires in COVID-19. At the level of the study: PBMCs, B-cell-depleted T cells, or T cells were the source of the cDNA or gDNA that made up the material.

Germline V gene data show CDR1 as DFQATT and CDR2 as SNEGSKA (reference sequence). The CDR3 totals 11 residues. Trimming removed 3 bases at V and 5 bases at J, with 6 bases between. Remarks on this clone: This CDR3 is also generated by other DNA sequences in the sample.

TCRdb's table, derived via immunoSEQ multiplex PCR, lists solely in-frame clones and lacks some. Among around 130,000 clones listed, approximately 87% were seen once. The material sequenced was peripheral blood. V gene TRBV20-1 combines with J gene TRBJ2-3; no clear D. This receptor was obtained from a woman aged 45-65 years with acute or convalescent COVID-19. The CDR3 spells CSASRLDTQYF. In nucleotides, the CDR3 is TGCAGTGCTAGCCGACTAGATACGCAGTATTTT.